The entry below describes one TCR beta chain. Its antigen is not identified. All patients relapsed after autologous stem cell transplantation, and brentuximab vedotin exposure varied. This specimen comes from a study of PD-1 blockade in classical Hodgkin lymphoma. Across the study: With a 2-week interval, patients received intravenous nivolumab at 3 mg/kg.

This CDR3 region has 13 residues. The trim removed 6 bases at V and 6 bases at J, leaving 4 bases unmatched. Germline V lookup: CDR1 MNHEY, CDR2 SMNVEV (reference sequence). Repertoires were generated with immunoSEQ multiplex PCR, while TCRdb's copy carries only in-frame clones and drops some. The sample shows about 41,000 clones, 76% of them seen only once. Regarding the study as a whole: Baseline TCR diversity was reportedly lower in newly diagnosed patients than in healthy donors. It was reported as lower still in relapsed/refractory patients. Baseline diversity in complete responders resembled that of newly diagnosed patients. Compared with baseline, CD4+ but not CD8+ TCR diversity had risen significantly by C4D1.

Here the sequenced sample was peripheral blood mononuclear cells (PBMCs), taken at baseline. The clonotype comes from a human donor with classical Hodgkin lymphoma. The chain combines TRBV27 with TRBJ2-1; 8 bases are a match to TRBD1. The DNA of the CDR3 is TGTGCCAGCAGGACAGGGGCCGTCAATGAGCAGTTCTTC. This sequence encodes CASRTGAVNEQFF.